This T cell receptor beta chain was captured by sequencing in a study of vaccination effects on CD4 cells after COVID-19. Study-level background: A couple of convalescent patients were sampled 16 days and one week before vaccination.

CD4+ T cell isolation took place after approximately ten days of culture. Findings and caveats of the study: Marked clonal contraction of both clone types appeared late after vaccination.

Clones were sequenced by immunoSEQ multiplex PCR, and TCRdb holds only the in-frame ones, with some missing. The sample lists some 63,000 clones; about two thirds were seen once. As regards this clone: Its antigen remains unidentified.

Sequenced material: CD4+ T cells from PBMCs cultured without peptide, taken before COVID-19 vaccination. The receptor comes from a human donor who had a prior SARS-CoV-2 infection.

DNA for the CDR3: TGTGCCAGCAGCCTTGGGACAGGGACCTACGAGCAGTACTTC. This sequence encodes CASSLGTGTYEQYF. The rearrangement links TRBV3-1 (or the pseudogene TRBV3-2) to TRBJ2-7; 9 bases line up with TRBD1. The V and J ends lost 4 bases and 2 bases, in that order; junction bases with no gene match: 3. The CDR3 is made up of 14 amino acids. CDR1 and CDR2 from the germline V gene are LGHDT and YNNKEL (reference sequence).